Reported below is one T cell receptor beta chain. At one end the junction does not follow the germline gene, possibly because of a read error. The V gene's germline CDR1 is SGHRS and CDR2 YFSETQ. The CDR3 is 14 residues long. The data are from a study of blood T cell repertoires in COVID-19. Study background: Sample material is recorded as cDNA or gDNA derived from T cells, B-cell-depleted T cells, or PBMCs.

Method: immunoSEQ multiplex PCR; TCRdb's copy keeps in-frame clones and lacks some. The sample records roughly 100,000 clones, roughly 78% being singletons. Specimen: peripheral blood. The rearrangement uses TRBV5-1 and TRBJ2-5; D is possibly TRBD2 (6 bases). The sequence derives from a woman aged 80 or over with active or convalescent COVID-19. The CDR3: CASDPSGVSETQYF. The CDR3 bases are TGTGCCAGCGATCCCTCGGGGGTTTCAGAGACCCAGTACTTC.